Shown below are 7 T cell receptor beta chains from a single sample sequenced in a study of T cell changes during pregnancy in multiple sclerosis. The repertoire was sequenced with immunoSEQ multiplex PCR; TCRdb's copy has only in-frame clones and lacks some. The sample lists around 68,000 clones, 80% to 95% occurring once. The source material was CD4+ T cells from peripheral blood mononuclear cells, sampled before pregnancy. The receptors come from a female donor with multiple sclerosis, enrolled in a pregnancy study.

This clone was picked up a small number of times. J is TRBJ2-5 and V is TRBV5-1, with a tentative D call TRBD1 (6 bases). The V end was cut by 6 bases, the J end by 0 bases, with 6 bases between. The CDR3 is made up of 12 amino acids. Germline CDR1 and CDR2: SGHRS and YFSETQ. The CDR3 bases are TGCGCCAGCAAGGGGGACCAAGAGACCCAGTACTTC. This sequence encodes CASKGDQETQYF.

The rearrangement uses TRBV29-1 and TRBJ2-1, with no clear D. The CDR3 is 13 residues long. Trimming left V 7 bases short and J 3 bases short, with 13 bases between. Germline V gene sequence: CDR1 SQVTM, CDR2 ANQGSEA. CDR3 amino acids: CSARDGYYNEQFF. CDR3 DNA: TGCAGCGCTAGAGACGGCTACTACAATGAGCAGTTCTTC.

The chain links TRBV11-3 to TRBJ2-2; TRBD2 matches at 12 bases. In germline, CDR1 is SGHNT, CDR2 YENEEA. V dropped 3 bases and J dropped 1; count of bases not matched to a gene: 6. The length of the CDR3 is 18 residues. The CDR3 coding sequence is TGTGCCAGCAGCTTCACGGGACTAGCGGGCGTGAACACCGGGGAGCTGTTTTTT. Residues: CASSFTGLAGVNTGELFF.

The rearrangement joins TRBV5-6 to TRBJ1-6; 9 positions match TRBD1. The CDR3 sequence is 16 residues long. With V trimmed by 4 bases and J by 10 bases, 12 bases remained unmatched. CDR1 and CDR2 from the germline V gene are SGHDT and YYEEEE. The CDR3 DNA sequence: TGTGCCAGCAGCATCGGACAGGGGAGAGTCAGATCACCCCTCCACTTT. Its protein product is CASSIGQGRVRSPLHF.

V usage is TRBV2 and J usage is TRBJ2-2; 8 bases map to TRBD1. In germline, CDR1 is SNHLY, CDR2 FYNNEI. The CDR3 is 15 residues long. V gave up 5 bases and J gave up 1 base; unmatched junction bases: 3. This chain's CDR3 is CASSRDRQNTGELFF. The CDR3 coding sequence is TGTGCCAGCAGTCGGGACAGGCAGAACACCGGGGAGCTGTTTTTT.

Comments on this clone: This CDR3 is also generated by other DNA sequences in the sample. The CDR3 nucleotides are TGTGCCACCAGCAGAGATGGGCAGGGTTGGGAGACCCAGTACTTC. This translates into CATSRDGQGWETQYF. The chain couples TRBV15 to TRBJ2-5, with D perhaps TRBD1 (5 bases). V dropped 0 bases and J dropped 5 bases, with 13 bases sitting between them. CDR3 length equals 15 residues. From germline, CDR1 is LNHNV and CDR2 YYDKDF (reference sequence).

V usage is TRBV28 and J usage is TRBJ2-7, with TRBD1 matching over 8 bases. The CDR3 is 13 residues long. After removal of 3 bases from V and 5 bases from J, the junction contained 3 bases not matched to a gene. Germline V gene lookup returns CDR1 MDHEN and CDR2 SYDVKM. In nucleotides, the CDR3 is TGTGCCAGCAGTTTCCAGGGGGCCAACGAGCAGTACTTC. It yields the protein CASSFQGANEQYF.